This TCR beta chain was obtained from a study of OX40 agonist ivuxolimab in advanced cancers. Turning to the study itself: Prior therapy, whether anti-PD-1, anti-PD-L1 or anti-CTLA-4, was allowed, and roughly 41% had some. Findings and limits, study-wide: In the expanded peripheral T cells, antigen specificity was never determined. By week 6 at 0.1 to 3.0 mg/kg, blood CD4+ and CD8+ T cells had expanded clonally.

Notes on this clone: What it recognizes is unknown. Additional DNA sequences in this sample encode the identical CDR3.

Only in-frame clones appear in the TCRdb table, and some are missing; sequencing was by immunoSEQ multiplex PCR. The repertoire has about 82,000 clones, around four fifths of them found once; the top ten carry around 0.88%. The germline V gene encodes CDR1 GTSNPN and CDR2 SVGIG (reference sequence). The CDR3 totals 16 residues. Germline trimming cut 1 base from V and 5 bases from J; bases unmatched to any gene: 6. This sequence was found in an adult with an advanced solid tumor such as melanoma, head and neck, liver or kidney cancer. Sample: CD4+ or CD8+ T cells sorted from blood, taken in a trial of the OX40 agonist ivuxolimab. The rearrangement links TRBV30 to TRBJ2-5, with TRBD2 identical over 14 bases. The CDR3 DNA follows: TGTGCCTGGAGTGCTGGACTAGCGGGGGGCCGGGAGACCCAGTACTTC. This sequence encodes CAWSAGLAGGRETQYF.